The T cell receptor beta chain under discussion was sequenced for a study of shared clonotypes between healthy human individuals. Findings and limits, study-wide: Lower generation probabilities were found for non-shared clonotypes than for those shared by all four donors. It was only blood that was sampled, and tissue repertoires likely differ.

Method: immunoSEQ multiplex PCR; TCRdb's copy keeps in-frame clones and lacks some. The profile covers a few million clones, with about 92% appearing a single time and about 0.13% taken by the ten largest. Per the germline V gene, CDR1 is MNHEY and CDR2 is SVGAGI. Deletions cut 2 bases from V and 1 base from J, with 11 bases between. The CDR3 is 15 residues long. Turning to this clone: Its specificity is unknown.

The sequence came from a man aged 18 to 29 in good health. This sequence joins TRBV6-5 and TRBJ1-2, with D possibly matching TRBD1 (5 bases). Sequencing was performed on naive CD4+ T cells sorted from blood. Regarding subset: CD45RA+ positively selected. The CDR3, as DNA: TGTGCCAGCAGTTACCGGACGGACATTAACTATGGCTACACCTTC. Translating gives CASSYRTDINYGYTF.